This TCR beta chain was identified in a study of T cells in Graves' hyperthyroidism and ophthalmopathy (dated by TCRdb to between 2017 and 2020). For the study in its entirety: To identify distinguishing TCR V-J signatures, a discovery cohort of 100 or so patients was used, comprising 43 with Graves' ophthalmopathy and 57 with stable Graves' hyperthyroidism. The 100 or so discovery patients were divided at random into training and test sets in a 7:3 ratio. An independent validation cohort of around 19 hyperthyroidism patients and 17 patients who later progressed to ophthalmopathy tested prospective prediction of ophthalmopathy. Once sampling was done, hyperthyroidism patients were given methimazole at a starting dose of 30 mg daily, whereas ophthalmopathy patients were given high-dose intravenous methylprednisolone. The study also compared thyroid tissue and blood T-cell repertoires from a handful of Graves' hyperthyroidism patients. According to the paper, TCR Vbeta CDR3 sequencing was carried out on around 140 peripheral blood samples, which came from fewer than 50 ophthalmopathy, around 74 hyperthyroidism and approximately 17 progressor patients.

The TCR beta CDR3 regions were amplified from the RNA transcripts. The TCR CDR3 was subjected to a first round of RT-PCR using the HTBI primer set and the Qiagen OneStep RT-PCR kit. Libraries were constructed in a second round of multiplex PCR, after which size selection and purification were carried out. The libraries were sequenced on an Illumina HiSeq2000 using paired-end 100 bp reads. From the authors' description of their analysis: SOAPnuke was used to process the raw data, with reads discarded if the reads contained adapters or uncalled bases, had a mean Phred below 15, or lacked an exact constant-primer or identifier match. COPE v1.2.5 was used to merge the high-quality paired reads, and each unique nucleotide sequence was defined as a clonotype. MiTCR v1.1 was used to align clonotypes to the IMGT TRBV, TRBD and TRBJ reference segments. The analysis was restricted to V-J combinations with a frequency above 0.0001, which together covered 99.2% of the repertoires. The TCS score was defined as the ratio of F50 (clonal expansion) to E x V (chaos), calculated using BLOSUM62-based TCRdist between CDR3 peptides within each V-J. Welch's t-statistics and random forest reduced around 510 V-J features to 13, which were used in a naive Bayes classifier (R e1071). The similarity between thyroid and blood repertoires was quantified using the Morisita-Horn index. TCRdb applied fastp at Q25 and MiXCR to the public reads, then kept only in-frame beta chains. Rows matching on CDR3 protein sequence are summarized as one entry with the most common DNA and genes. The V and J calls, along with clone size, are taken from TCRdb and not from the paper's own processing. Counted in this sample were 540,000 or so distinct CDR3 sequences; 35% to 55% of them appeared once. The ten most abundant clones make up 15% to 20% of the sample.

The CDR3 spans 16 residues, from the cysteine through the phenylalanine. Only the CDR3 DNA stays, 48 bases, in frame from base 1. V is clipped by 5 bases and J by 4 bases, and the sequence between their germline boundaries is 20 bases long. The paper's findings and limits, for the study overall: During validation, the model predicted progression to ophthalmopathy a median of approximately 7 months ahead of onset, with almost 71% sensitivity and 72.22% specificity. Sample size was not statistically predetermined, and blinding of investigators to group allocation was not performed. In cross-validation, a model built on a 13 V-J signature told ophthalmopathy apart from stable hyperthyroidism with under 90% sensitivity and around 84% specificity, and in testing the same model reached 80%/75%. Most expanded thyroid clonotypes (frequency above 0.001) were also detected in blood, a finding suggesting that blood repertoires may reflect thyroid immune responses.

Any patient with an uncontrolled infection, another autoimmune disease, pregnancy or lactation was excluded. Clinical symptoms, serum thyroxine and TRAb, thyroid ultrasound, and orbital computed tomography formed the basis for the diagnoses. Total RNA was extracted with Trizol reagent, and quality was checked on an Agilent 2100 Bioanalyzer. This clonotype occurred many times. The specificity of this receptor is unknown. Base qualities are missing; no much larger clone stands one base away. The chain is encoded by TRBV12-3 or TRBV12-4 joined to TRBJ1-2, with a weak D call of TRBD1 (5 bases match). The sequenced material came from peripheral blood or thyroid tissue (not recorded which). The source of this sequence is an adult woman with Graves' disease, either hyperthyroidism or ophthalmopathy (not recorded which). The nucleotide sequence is TGTGCCAGCAGTCTCGGGGCGAGGGTCGGTTCCTATGGCTACACCTTC. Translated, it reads CASSLGARVGSYGYTF.